The 18 T cell receptor beta chains reported below all come from one sample, sequenced in a study of Graves' ophthalmopathy and Graves' hyperthyroidism. Beta-chain TCR CDR3 regions were amplified from RNA transcripts. HTBI primers were employed in first-round RT-PCR, then a second-round multiplex PCR followed. TCRdb reprocessed the multiplex PCR reads with MiXCR, giving one entry per CDR3 protein. The sample yields 600,000 to 950,000 distinct CDR3 sequences, 40% seen once. Sequences were obtained from peripheral blood. These receptors were collected from an adult man with Graves' ophthalmopathy.

This clonotype was picked up a small number of times. The chain combines TRBV5-1 with TRBJ2-5, with a weak D call TRBD2 (5 bases). V was clipped by 6 bases and J by 1 base, with 13 bases between them. This CDR3 contains 14 residues. Germline CDR1 is SGHRS and CDR2 is YFSETQ. Written as DNA, the CDR3 is TGCGCCAGCACCACCTTTCGGGGCCAAGAGACCCAGTACTTC. It specifies CASTTFRGQETQYF.

This clonotype was counted a few times. J is TRBJ1-1 and V is TRBV7-6, with no clear D. The germline V and J ends were trimmed by 5 bases and 0 bases, with 10 bases remaining between them. Germline loops: CDR1 SGHVS, CDR2 FNYEAQ. This CDR3 is 14 amino acids long. The CDR3 nucleotides read TGTGCCAGCAGCCAAGGTTATATGAACACTGAAGCTTTCTTT. As protein: CASSQGYMNTEAFF.

This clonotype appeared a few times. CDR3 DNA sequence: TGCAGTGCTAGCCCCCCAGCGACCTATGGCTACACCTTC. Translation gives CSASPPATYGYTF. The chain combines TRBV20-1 with TRBJ1-2, with unresolved D. The CDR3 contains 13 residues. Germline V gene data show CDR1 as DFQATT and CDR2 as SNEGSKA (reference sequence). V was shortened by 3 bases and J by 4 bases, with 12 bases between the two germline ends.

The chain employs TRBV10-1 and TRBJ1-1; D might be TRBD1 (5 bases). The CDR3 extends over 13 amino acids. V shed 3 bases and J shed 10 bases, with 15 bases lying between them. Germline loops: CDR1 WNHNN, CDR2 SYGVQD (reference sequence). This CDR3 reads CASSEEGSRGAFF. The CDR3 DNA follows: TGCGCCAGCAGTGAAGAGGGATCGAGGGGAGCTTTCTTT.

This clonotype has a handful of counts. The chain is built from TRBV7-9 and TRBJ2-7; D unclear. Trimming cost V 6 bases and J 3 bases, with 9 bases left between them. Per germline, CDR1 SEHNR and CDR2 FQNEAQ (reference sequence). The CDR3 length is 12 residues. CDR3 DNA: TGTGCCAGCAGTCCTTGGGGCTACGAGCAGTACTTC. Protein sequence: CASSPWGYEQYF.

This clonotype was counted between two and nine times. The chain joins TRBV6-6 to TRBJ1-5; 7 bases agree with TRBD1. CDR3 length equals 14 residues. The V and J ends lost 2 bases and 7 bases, in that order; junction bases with no gene match: 5. Looked up from germline, CDR1 is MNHNY and CDR2 is SVGAGI (reference sequence). In DNA, the CDR3 is TGTGCCAGCAGTTACGGACAGGCGGGCCAGCCCCAGCATTTT. Amino acid sequence: CASSYGQAGQPQHF.

Many counts were recorded for this clonotype. CDR3: CSARPTFVGYGYTF. CDR3 coding DNA: TGCAGTGCTAGACCGACCTTCGTTGGCTATGGCTACACCTTC. The chain couples TRBV20-1 to TRBJ1-2; unclear D gene. V lost 2 bases and J lost 4, with 14 bases in between. The CDR3 spans 14 residues. The germline V gene has CDR1 DFQATT and CDR2 SNEGSKA (reference sequence).

This rearrangement joins TRBV7-6 to TRBJ2-7, with D possibly being TRBD2 (6 bases). CDR1 and CDR2 from the germline V gene are SGHVS and FNYEAQ. The CDR3 consists of 16 residues. Trimming took off 1 base at V and 4 bases at J, with 17 bases between the two ends. CDR3 coding DNA: TGTGCCAGCAGCTTAGGCTTGGGGACTTCACAATACGAGCAGTACTTC. This translates into CASSLGLGTSQYEQYF.

Of note for this clonotype: A single base separates this from a much larger clone, so it may be a read error. This CDR3 fails to terminate in the conserved phenylalanine or tryptophan, so it likely reflects a read error. The J gene is TRBJ2-5, the V gene TRBV20-1; 8 positions agree with TRBD1. Germline-derived CDR1 and CDR2 are DFQATT and SNEGSKA (reference sequence). The junction had 10 bases not matched to a gene; V was cut back by 6 bases and J by 7 bases. The CDR3 extends over 13 amino acids. The DNA of the CDR3 is TGCAGTGCCACAGGACAGGGCGGGTCGACCCAGTACTCC. This gives the protein CSATGQGGSTQYS.

Worth noting for this clonotype: A much larger clone differs from this one at a single base, so this may be a read error. This rearrangement joins TRBV9 to TRBJ1-1, with D maybe TRBD1 (5 bases). The CDR3 is 13 amino acids. Per germline, CDR1 SGDLS and CDR2 YYNGEE. The CDR3: CASSRRENTGAFF. The CDR3 bases are TGCGCCAGCAGCCGCAGGGAGAACACTGGAGCTTTCTTT.

This clonotype was counted ten times or more. The gene calls are TRBV2 and TRBJ1-2; TRBD1 is a possible D gene (5 bases). The CDR3 is 11 residues long. V lost 2 bases, J lost 11 bases, and 9 bases lay in between. Germline V gives CDR1 SNHLY, CDR2 FYNNEI. CDR3 DNA sequence: TGTGCCAGCAGTGAAAGGGGTTGGTACACCTTC. Amino acid sequence: CASSERGWYTF.

The chain recombines TRBV29-1 with TRBJ2-7; 11 bases are a match to TRBD1. The germline gives CDR1 SQVTM, CDR2 ANQGSEA. There are 15 residues in the CDR3. J gave up 7 bases and V 0 bases, and 8 bases lay outside the gene matches. Here the CDR3 DNA reads TGCAGCGTTGAAGAGGGACAGGGGGTGGCGAGTGAGCAGTACTTC. Protein product: CSVEEGQGVASEQYF.

This clonotype was seen repeatedly, ten times or more. V gene TRBV20-1 combines with J gene TRBJ2-7; 7 bases map to TRBD2. The CDR3 is 13 residues long. With 3 bases clipped from V and 5 bases from J, the junction kept 7 bases outside the gene matches. Per the germline V gene, CDR1 is DFQATT and CDR2 is SNEGSKA (reference sequence). This CDR3 is CSASRAGFDEQYF. DNA for the CDR3: TGCAGTGCTAGCCGAGCGGGGTTCGACGAGCAGTACTTC.

Only a few counts were recorded for this clonotype. V usage is TRBV19 and J usage is TRBJ1-2; D call uncertain. Germline loops: CDR1 LNHDA, CDR2 SQIVND (reference sequence). The CDR3 covers 16 residues. V was pared by 6 bases and J by 5 bases, with 22 bases between. The CDR3 protein is CASSPMARSNPYGYTF. The CDR3 bases are TGTGCCAGTAGCCCCATGGCCAGGTCGAACCCTTATGGCTACACCTTC.

The genes are TRBV7-3 and TRBJ2-7, with TRBD2 matching over 7 bases. This CDR3 is 17 amino acids long. J gave up 1 base and V 9 bases, and 18 bases lay outside the gene matches. CDR1 and CDR2 from the germline V gene are SGHTA and FQGTGA. The CDR3 bases are TGTGCCAGTCTACCGGGACTAACCTCGCCCGGGTCCTACGAGCAGTACTTC. Translated: CASLPGLTSPGSYEQYF.

This clonotype was detected only a few times. V and J are TRBV19 and TRBJ2-5; 8 bases match TRBD2. The CDR3 is made up of 19 amino acids. Germline CDR1 and CDR2: LNHDA and SQIVND (reference sequence). J lost 3 bases, V lost 3 bases, and 18 bases had no gene match. DNA of the CDR3: TGTGCCAGTAGTATTGGGGCTAAGGGGCTAGCGGGCCCGAAAGAGACCCAGTACTTC. Translated, it gives CASSIGAKGLAGPKETQYF.

A word on this clonotype: A much larger clone is a single base away; this may be a read error. The chain joins TRBV7-7 to TRBJ2-5; D perhaps matches TRBD2 (5 bases). The germline V gene encodes CDR1 SSHAT and CDR2 FNYEAQ (reference sequence). The CDR3 runs to 14 residues. The DNA for the CDR3 is TGTGCTAGCAGCTTAGCCGTGAGGGCCGGGACCCAGTACTTC. Translation: CASSLAVRAGTQYF.

This clonotype was counted between two and nine times. The chain uses TRBV6-6 and TRBJ2-7; D is perhaps TRBD1 (7 bases). Per germline, CDR1 MNHNY and CDR2 SVGAGI (reference sequence). Trimming pared 7 bases from V and 4 bases from J, leaving 17 bases between. This CDR3 is built from 14 residues. CDR3 nucleotide sequence: TGTGCCAGCACCGAGGGTCCAGGGGGGTACGAGCAGTACTTC. Protein product: CASTEGPGGYEQYF.